This T cell receptor (beta chain) was observed in a study of early T cells in non-severe SARS-CoV-2 infection. This clonotype was counted at least ten times. Using its own MiXCR run on the 5' RACE reads, TCRdb lists one record per CDR3 protein. The top ten hold about 3.9% of the sample, which has roughly 55,000 distinct CDR3 sequences, approximately 6.2% seen once. The CDR3 spans 14 residues. The ends were cut back, 0 bases at V and 5 bases at J, with 12 bases in the middle. Germline assignment: CDR1 SGHKS and CDR2 YYEKEE (reference sequence). This TCR derives from an adult who was a healthcare worker with PCR-confirmed SARS-CoV-2 infection or an uninfected control (not recorded which). This sequence joins TRBV5-5 and TRBJ2-7; D is possibly TRBD1 (5 bases). Sample: whole blood. CDR3 sequence: CASSLGQGRDEQYF. The CDR3 region has the DNA TGTGCCAGCAGCTTGGGGCAGGGCCGAGACGAGCAGTACTTC.